This TCR beta chain derives from a study of response to subunit inactivated influenza vaccine. TCRdb processed the RT-PCR reads anew with MiXCR; each CDR3 protein has one entry. The table shows a few hundred thousand distinct CDR3 sequences, with approximately 10% occurring only once. These sequences were also reported in another study, on T cells expressing NK-cell markers. That source notes: The authors generated TCR beta cDNA through 5'RACE template switching with UMIs. TCR beta repertoires came from sorted CD3+CD56+NKG2C+, CD3+CD56+NKG2C- and CD3+CD56-NKG2C+ T cells. In a few donors, these clonotypes also led the CD3+CD56-NKG2C+ fraction.

Sequenced here: PBMCs from blood, sampled on the day of vaccination. This receptor was obtained from a man aged 45 to 65 who received an inactivated influenza vaccine.

CDR3 in amino acids: CASSPTPRQTIHYEQYF. The DNA for the CDR3 is TGTGCCAGCTCACCGACGCCTAGACAGACAATCCACTACGAGCAGTACTTC. The chain recombines TRBV18 with TRBJ2-7; D might be TRBD1 (5 bases). The V gene's germline CDR1 is KGHSH and CDR2 LQKENI. The V end lost 3 bases, the J end lost 3 bases, and 21 bases lay between the germline ends. The CDR3 sequence is 17 residues long.